A selection of T cell receptor beta chains follows, all from one sample in a study of blood T cell repertoires in COVID-19. This table comes from immunoSEQ multiplex PCR, and its TCRdb copy is limited to in-frame clones, with some not included. The top ten clones hold about 7% of a sample with under 300,000 clones, around 83% of them seen once. Material for sequencing was PBMCs or T cells enriched from blood (not recorded which). Every receptor here comes from a woman in her fifties or sixties who had been exposed to COVID-19. Each CDR3 is given with its conserved first and last residue. A D gene is named only where the DNA matches it firmly. Clone size appears in some rows only: once, few, many, or a class for an expanded clone.

v_call,j_call,d_call,clone_size,cdr3_aa,cdr3_nt
TRBV18,TRBJ2-5,NA,few,CASSPAGGETQYF,TGTGCCAGCTCCCCAGCAGGTGGGGAGACCCAGTACTTC
TRBV15,TRBJ2-3,NA,once,CATSREGVPPRAQYF,TGTGCCACCAGCAGAGAGGGAGTTCCCCCAAGAGCGCAGTATTTT
TRBV18,TRBJ1-1,NA,NA,CASSPPLSRVNTEAFF,TGTGCCAGCTCACCACCGTTATCCCGCGTGAACACTGAAGCTTTCTTT
TRBV7-7,TRBJ1-2,NA,NA,CASSFYLNYGYTF,TGTGCCAGCAGCTTTTACCTAAACTATGGCTACACCTTC
TRBV7-2,TRBJ1-5,NA,NA,CAGSLERVRNQPQHF,TGTGCCGGCAGCTTAGAGCGGGTCCGGAATCAGCCCCAGCATTTT
TRBV15,TRBJ1-1,TRBD1,NA,CATSRTGQGEAFF,TGTGCCACCAGCAGAACCGGACAGGGTGAAGCTTTCTTT
TRBV25-1,TRBJ2-7,TRBD2,NA,CASSAAHGLAGAYEQYF,TGTGCCAGCAGTGCCGCACACGGACTAGCGGGGGCCTACGAGCAGTACTTC
TRBV5-4,TRBJ1-2,TRBD1,NA,CASHFRDRGFLYGYTF,TGTGCCAGCCATTTCCGGGACAGGGGATTCCTCTATGGCTACACCTTC
TRBV7-9,TRBJ2-1,NA,NA,CASSSQVDSYNEQFF,TGTGCCAGCAGCTCACAGGTGGATTCCTACAATGAGCAGTTCTTC
TRBV5-1,TRBJ2-7,TRBD1,NA,CASSSLQGNEQYF,TGCGCCAGCAGCTCCTTACAGGGGAACGAGCAGTACTTC
TRBV7-8,TRBJ2-1,TRBD2,NA,CASSRRPGLAGFDEQFF,TGTGCCAGCAGCAGAAGGCCCGGACTAGCAGGGTTCGATGAGCAGTTCTTC
TRBV28,TRBJ2-2,NA,NA,CASSGVYGVFF,TGTGCCAGCAGTGGGGTGTACGGGGTGTTTTTT
TRBV15,TRBJ1-5,NA,NA,CATSSGQLNQPQHF,TGTGCCACCAGCAGCGGACAGCTCAATCAGCCCCAGCATTTT
TRBV4-3,TRBJ1-6,TRBD1,NA,CASSQDEGAASPLHF,TGCGCCAGCAGCCAAGATGAGGGGGCCGCTTCACCCCTCCACTTT
TRBV10-3,TRBJ2-1,TRBD1,NA,CAISEPGTGLNEQFF,TGTGCCATCAGTGAACCCGGGACAGGCCTCAATGAGCAGTTCTTC
TRBV10-1,TRBJ1-1,TRBD1,NA,CASSDNTLQGRTEAFF,TGCGCCAGCAGTGACAACACCTTACAGGGGCGCACTGAAGCTTTCTTT
TRBV3-1/TRBV3-2,TRBJ1-5,NA,NA,CASGGGNNSNQPQHF,TGTGCCAGCGGTGGAGGGAACAATAGCAATCAGCCCCAGCATTTT
TRBV6-6,TRBJ2-7,NA,NA,CASSGPDRGHYEQYF,TGTGCCAGCAGTGGGCCTGACCGGGGACACTACGAGCAGTACTTC
TRBV6-4,TRBJ1-2,NA,few,CASSSGGSGYTF,TGTGCCAGCAGCTCTGGGGGGAGTGGCTACACCTTC
TRBV9,TRBJ2-5,NA,NA,CASSVGGLGETQYF,TGTGCCAGCAGCGTAGGGGGGCTGGGGGAGACCCAGTACTTC
TRBV5-1,TRBJ2-3,NA,NA,CASSSGLSTDTQYF,TGCGCCAGCAGTTCGGGACTTAGCACAGATACGCAGTATTTT
TRBV6-1,TRBJ1-2,TRBD1,few,CASSEAGQGAYGYTF,TGTGCCAGCAGTGAAGCGGGACAGGGGGCCTATGGCTACACCTTC
TRBV19,TRBJ1-1,NA,NA,CASRDPGRQRTEAFF,TGTGCCAGTAGGGACCCTGGGAGGCAAAGGACTGAAGCTTTCTTT
TRBV11-2,TRBJ1-2,TRBD1,NA,CASSQDRDGYTF,TGTGCCAGCAGCCAGGACAGGGATGGCTACACCTTC
TRBV3-1/TRBV3-2,TRBJ2-2,TRBD1,NA,CASSLAGQGVPGELFF,TGTGCCAGCAGCCTCGCGGGACAGGGTGTCCCCGGGGAGCTGTTTTTT
TRBV6-1,TRBJ2-1,NA,NA,CASSEAGLAINEQFF,TGTGCCAGCAGTGAAGCAGGGCTAGCAATCAATGAGCAGTTCTTC
TRBV12-3/TRBV12-4,TRBJ1-2,NA,NA,CASSFQGRNGYTF,TGTGCCAGCAGTTTTCAAGGGAGAAATGGCTACACCTTC
TRBV5-1,TRBJ2-3,NA,NA,CASSQTAVLSTDTQYF,TGCGCCAGCAGCCAAACAGCGGTCCTGAGCACAGATACGCAGTATTTT
TRBV19,TRBJ1-2,NA,NA,CASTGAGEHGGYTF,TGTGCCAGTACCGGTGCGGGGGAACACGGGGGCTACACCTTC
TRBV9,TRBJ1-1,NA,NA,CASSFAVNTEAFF,TGTGCCAGCAGCTTCGCAGTGAACACTGAAGCTTTCTTT
TRBV9,TRBJ1-1,NA,NA,CASSPPIGTEAFF,TGTGCCAGCAGCCCCCCCATCGGCACTGAAGCTTTCTTT